Here is one TCR beta chain with its context. This sample stems from a study of blood T cell repertoires in COVID-19. On the study more broadly: Samples representing acute and convalescent COVID-19 were sourced from the United States, Italy and Spain. PBMCs, B-cell-depleted T cells, or T cells provided the cDNA or gDNA that made up the material.

The length of the CDR3 is 11 residues. V gave up 5 bases and J gave up 11 bases; unmatched junction bases: 3. Germline values: CDR1 LNHDA, CDR2 SQIVND (reference sequence). In the original processing: Scientists estimated how many nucleated cells there were by amplifying reference gene primers. TCRdb keeps only in-frame clones here, not all; method: immunoSEQ multiplex PCR. Clone size and the V and J calls come from that table; the DNA yielded D and trimming. The data show about 110,000 clones, around four fifths seen once. The sample consisted of peripheral blood. J is TRBJ1-5 and V is TRBV19; 7 nucleotides align to TRBD1. This TCR derives from a woman aged 55-70 years with acute or convalescent COVID-19. CDR3 in DNA: TGTGCCAGTAGTCGACAGGGATCCCAGCATTTT. It encodes CASSRQGSQHF.